The clone carrying this TCR beta chain occurred a few times. The target antigen is unknown. J gave up 7 bases and V 5 bases, and 16 bases lay outside the gene matches. This CDR3 has 17 amino acids. Germline assignment: CDR1 SEHNR and CDR2 FQNEAQ (reference sequence). TCRdb passed the 5' RACE reads through MiXCR, listing each CDR3 protein once. The sample yields roughly 700,000 distinct CDR3 sequences, over 8.5% seen once. These data belong to a study of identical twins. Study observations and caveats: Out-of-frame alpha sequences common to twins exhibited an excess of low generation probability.

These data also featured in a second study, about yellow fever vaccine responses in identical twins.

Sequenced material: PBMCs. The source of this sequence is a woman under 30 in good health. The chain uses TRBV7-9 and TRBJ2-3, with 9 bases lining up with TRBD2. Here the CDR3 reads CASSPRGVSGSRNTQYF. In DNA, the CDR3 is TGTGCCAGCAGCCCGCGGGGTGTTAGCGGGAGTCGGAATACGCAGTATTTT.